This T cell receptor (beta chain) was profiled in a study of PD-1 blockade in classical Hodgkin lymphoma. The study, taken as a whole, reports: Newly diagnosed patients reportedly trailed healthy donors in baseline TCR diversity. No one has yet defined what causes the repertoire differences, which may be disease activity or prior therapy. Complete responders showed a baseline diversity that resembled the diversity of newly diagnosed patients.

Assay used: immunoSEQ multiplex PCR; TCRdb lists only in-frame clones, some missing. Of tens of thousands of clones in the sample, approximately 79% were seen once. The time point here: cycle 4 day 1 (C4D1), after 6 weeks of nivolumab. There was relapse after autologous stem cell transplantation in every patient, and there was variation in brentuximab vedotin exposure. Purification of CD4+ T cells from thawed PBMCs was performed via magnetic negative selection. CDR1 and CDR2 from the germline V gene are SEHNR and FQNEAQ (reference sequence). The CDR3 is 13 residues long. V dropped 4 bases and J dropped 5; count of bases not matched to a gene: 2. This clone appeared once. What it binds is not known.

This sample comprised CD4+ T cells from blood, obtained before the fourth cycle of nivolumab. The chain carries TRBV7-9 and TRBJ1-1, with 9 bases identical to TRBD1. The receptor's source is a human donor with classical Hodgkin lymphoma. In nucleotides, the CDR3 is TGTGCCAGCAGCTACGACAGGGGGACTGAAGCTTTCTTT. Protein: CASSYDRGTEAFF.